These T cell receptor beta chains were read from a single sample in a study of cytotoxic CD8 clonotypes in ibrutinib-treated CLL. TCRdb keeps only in-frame clones here, not all; method: immunoSEQ multiplex PCR. Among under 300,000 clones listed, approximately 76% were seen once. This sample comprised PBMCs, obtained at disease progression, from a patient treated with ibrutinib. The receptor set was obtained from a human donor with chronic lymphocytic leukemia. The CDR3 runs from the conserved cysteine through the conserved F or W. Each record gives: D gene, CDR3 length, J gene, clone size, V gene, CDR3 DNA, CDR3 protein. A D gene is named only where the DNA matches it firmly. Only part of the rows carry a size: once, few, many, or a class if the clone is expanded.

NA 14 TRBJ2-5 NA TRBV18 TGTGCCAGCTCACCCTCGACAGGTGGCGAGACCCAGTACTTC CASSPSTGGETQYF
NA 11 TRBJ2-5 NA TRBV28 TGTGCCAGCAACCACCAAGAGACCCAGTACTTC CASNHQETQYF
NA 13 TRBJ1-1 NA TRBV6-5 TGTGCCAGCAGTTACTCTTGGGGCACTGAAGCTTTCTTT CASSYSWGTEAFF
TRBD2 13 TRBJ2-7 few TRBV6-5 TGTGCCAGCAGCCTAGGGACTACGACCGAGCAGTACTTC CASSLGTTTEQYF
NA 14 TRBJ2-5 few TRBV2 TGTGCCAGCAGTGTGGATGGATCTCGAGAGACCCAGTACTTC CASSVDGSRETQYF
NA 12 TRBJ2-5 once TRBV5-1 TGCGCCAGCAGCTTGGAAATGAAGACCCAGTACTTC CASSLEMKTQYF
NA 14 TRBJ2-5 once TRBV19 TGTGCCAGTAGTACGGGCAGGGAGGTTGAGACCCAGTACTTC CASSTGREVETQYF
TRBD1 12 TRBJ1-2 NA TRBV29-1 TGCAGCGTAGACAGGGAGGGCTATGGCTACACCTTC CSVDREGYGYTF
NA 12 TRBJ1-1 NA TRBV11-2 TGTGCCAGCAGCATGGGGAGCACTGAAGCTTTCTTT CASSMGSTEAFF
NA 14 TRBJ1-1 NA TRBV5-6 TGTGCCAGCAGTTTCGGCGGGCGTGATACTGAAGCTTTCTTT CASSFGGRDTEAFF
TRBD2 12 TRBJ2-7 NA TRBV27 TGTGCCACCAGGACTAGCAAGGACGAGCAGTACTTC CATRTSKDEQYF
NA 13 TRBJ2-1 NA TRBV5-1 TGCGCCAGCAGCAGGAGCTCCTACAATGAGCAGTTCTTC CASSRSSYNEQFF
NA 18 TRBJ1-6 NA TRBV9 TGTGCCAGCAGCGTAGCTAGGCCGTTACTCCAGAATAATTCACCCCTCCACTTT CASSVARPLLQNNSPLHF
TRBD2 13 TRBJ2-7 NA TRBV5-1 TGCGCCAGCGCGACTAGCGGGGGCTACGAGCAGTACTTC CASATSGGYEQYF
TRBD2 14 TRBJ2-1 NA TRBV6-5 TGTGCCAGCAGCTCACTAGCGGGTGTCAATGAGCAGTTCTTC CASSSLAGVNEQFF
NA 16 TRBJ2-6 many TRBV2 TGTGCCAGCAGTGGAGACTCTTCTTCCGGGGCCAACGTCCTGACTTTC CASSGDSSSGANVLTF
TRBD2 15 TRBJ2-7 NA TRBV7-8 TGTGCCAGCAGCTTCGAAGGACTAGCGGCCTACGAGCAGTACTTC CASSFEGLAAYEQYF
NA 15 TRBJ1-2 NA TRBV19 TGTGCCAGTAGTATAGATTTGAGGCGGAACTATGGCTACACCTTC CASSIDLRRNYGYTF
NA 15 TRBJ2-2 NA TRBV6-5 TGTGCCAGCAGTTACCTGGGTTTAAACACCGGGGAGCTGTTTTTT CASSYLGLNTGELFF
NA 13 TRBJ1-2 NA TRBV7-9 TGTGCCAGCAGCTTATCAGGGTCCTATGGCTACACCTTC CASSLSGSYGYTF
NA 14 TRBJ2-5 NA TRBV19 TGTGCCAGTAGCAGCCTGAGTGGGGAAGAGACCCAGTACTTC CASSSLSGEETQYF
TRBD2 14 TRBJ2-5 NA TRBV9 TGTGCCAGCAATGTAGCGGGGGGCCAGGAGACCCAGTACTTC CASNVAGGQETQYF
NA 17 TRBJ2-5 once TRBV5-1 TGCGCCAGCAGCTTGGCCGGAAGCAGGGGACTGGAAGAGACCCAGTACTTC CASSLAGSRGLEETQYF
NA 11 TRBJ2-3 once TRBV15 TGTGCCACCAGCAGGATAGATACGCAGTATTTT CATSRIDTQYF
TRBD1 15 TRBJ1-4 NA TRBV7-2 TGTGCCAGCAGCCCAGACAGGGGTGCTAATGAAAAACTGTTTTTT CASSPDRGANEKLFF
NA 14 TRBJ1-2 NA TRBV2 TGTGCCAGCAGGTGGGGGGGCTTAGGCTATGGCTACACCTTC CASRWGGLGYGYTF
NA 12 TRBJ2-2 NA TRBV28 TGTGCCAGCAGACATTACACCGGGGAGCTGTTTTTT CASRHYTGELFF
NA 14 TRBJ1-2 NA TRBV29-1 TGCAGCGTCACGGCGGGGGTGGCTAACTATGGCTACACCTTC CSVTAGVANYGYTF
NA 15 TRBJ2-1 NA TRBV11-2 TGTGCCAGCAGCCTGACGGGGGTCACCTACAATGAGCAGTTCTTC CASSLTGVTYNEQFF